This TCR beta chain was captured by sequencing in a study of blood T cell repertoires in COVID-19. At the level of the study: COVID-19 samples, acute and convalescent, were from the United States, Italy and Spain.

Under the authors' procedure: From reference gene primer amplification, estimates of nucleated cell counts were derived. Method: immunoSEQ multiplex PCR; TCRdb's copy keeps in-frame clones and lacks some. The V and J calls and clone size come from that table; D and trimming were worked out from the DNA. The sample has around 250,000 clones, 86% seen once. CDR3 length equals 17 residues. V lost 2 bases and J 2 bases, leaving 13 bases between the germline ends. In germline, CDR1 is LNHDA, CDR2 SQIVND (reference sequence). The origin of this receptor is a man younger than 45 who had recovered from COVID-19. What was sequenced was peripheral blood. J is TRBJ2-6 and V is TRBV19, with D maybe TRBD1 (6 bases). The CDR3 bases are TGTGCCAGTAGTATAATGGCAGGGGACCCTGGGGCCAACGTCCTGACTTTC. It codes for CASSIMAGDPGANVLTF.